This T cell receptor (beta chain) is from a study of blood T cell repertoires in COVID-19. For the study at large: Collection of acute and convalescent COVID-19 samples took place in the United States, Italy and Spain. T cells, B-cell-depleted T cells, or PBMCs supplied cDNA or gDNA.

Authors' methods: Nucleated cell counts were estimated from reference gene primer amplification. Sequencing used immunoSEQ multiplex PCR; TCRdb keeps in-frame clones, though not all of them. D and trimming were read from the DNA, whereas the V and J calls and clone size are those reported in that table. The table has approximately 300,000 clones, roughly 87% seen once; the top ten hold approximately 5%. Germline V lookup: CDR1 MRHNA, CDR2 SNTAGT. This CDR3 spans 17 amino acids. The ends lost 0 bases at V and 9 bases at J; junction bases unmatched: 14. The sequence derives from a woman aged 30 to 39 who had recovered from COVID-19. V usage is TRBV6-4 and J usage is TRBJ1-5, with 7 bases identical to TRBD1. The sample comprised PBMCs or T cells enriched from blood (not recorded which). CDR3 residues: CASSDSEDRETGRPQHF. The CDR3 DNA reads TGTGCCAGCAGTGACTCTGAAGACAGGGAGACCGGGAGGCCCCAGCATTTT.